The entry that follows covers one TCR beta chain sequence. Its antigen remains undetermined. Base qualities are missing; no much larger clone stands one base away. The study tested focal radiation therapy combined with CTLA-4 blockade (ipilimumab) in patients with chemo-refractory metastatic non-small-cell lung cancer. CDR1 and CDR2 were assigned from the germline V gene (reference sequence) as PRHDT and FYEKMQ. V and J are truncated by 5 bases and 5 bases respectively, leaving an intervening sequence of 18 bases. Spanning cysteine to phenylalanine, the CDR3 consists of 16 amino acids. The only DNA kept is the CDR3, 48 bases in frame from the first base. These data belong to a study of radiotherapy plus CTLA-4 blockade in lung cancer listed by TCRdb under 2018. For context, the study as a whole: Among enrolled patients, under 20% had an objective response and 25% to 40% reached disease control. The investigation overall reported the following: After treatment with radiotherapy and ipilimumab, TCR clones that originated in tumors expanded in peripheral blood. The strongest predictors of response were reported to be early dynamic shifts in blood T cell clones along with a rise in serum interferon-beta following radiation.

The library was prepared using the immunoSEQ multiplex PCR assay. Sourced from immuneACCESS, this table was stored by TCRdb with only in-frame sequences that have V and J called. A share of the clones is absent; for the studies checked, an unresolved V gene accounts for under half, and the remainder has no known explanation. For this sample there are more than 75,000 clones; around 84% appear just once. The top ten hold just over 0.85% of the sample. The specimen was peripheral blood, collected from a patient treated with radiotherapy plus ipilimumab. The receptor was isolated from a human donor with non-small cell lung cancer who had stable disease on radiotherapy plus ipilimumab. The chain was built from TRBV13 and TRBJ1-4, and possibly TRBD1, on 5 matching bases. The nucleotide sequence is TGTGCCAGCAGCAACACAGGAGGGAGGGAAAATGAAAAACTGTTTTTT. Its protein reads: CASSNTGGRENEKLFF.